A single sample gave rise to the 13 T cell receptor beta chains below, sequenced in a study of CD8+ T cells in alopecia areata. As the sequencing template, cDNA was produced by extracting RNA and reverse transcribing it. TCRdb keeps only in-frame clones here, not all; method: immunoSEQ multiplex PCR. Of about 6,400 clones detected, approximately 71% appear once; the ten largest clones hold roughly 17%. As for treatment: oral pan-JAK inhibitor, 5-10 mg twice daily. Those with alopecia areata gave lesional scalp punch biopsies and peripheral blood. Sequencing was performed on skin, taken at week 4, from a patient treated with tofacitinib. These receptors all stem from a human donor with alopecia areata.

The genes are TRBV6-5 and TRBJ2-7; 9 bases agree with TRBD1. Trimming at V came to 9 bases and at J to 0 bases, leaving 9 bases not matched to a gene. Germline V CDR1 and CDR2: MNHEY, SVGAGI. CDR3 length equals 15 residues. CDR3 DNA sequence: TGTGCCAGTCGGGGACAGGGCAAGGGCTCCTACGAGCAGTACTTC. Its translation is CASRGQGKGSYEQYF.

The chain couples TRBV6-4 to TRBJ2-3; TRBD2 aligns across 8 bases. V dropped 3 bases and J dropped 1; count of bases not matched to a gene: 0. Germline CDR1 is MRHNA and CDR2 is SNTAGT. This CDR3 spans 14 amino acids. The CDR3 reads CASSETSGTDTQYF. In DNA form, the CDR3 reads TGTGCCAGCAGTGAGACTAGCGGCACAGATACGCAGTATTTT.

DNA for the CDR3: TGTGCCAGCAGTGAATTTACAGCGCTTAATGAAAAACTGTTTTTT. It is translated as CASSEFTALNEKLFF. The rearrangement links TRBV6-1 to TRBJ1-4; D not certain. Germline V gives CDR1 MNHNS, CDR2 SASEGT. The V end was cut by 2 bases, the J end by 4 bases, with 11 bases between. This CDR3 is 15 amino acids long.

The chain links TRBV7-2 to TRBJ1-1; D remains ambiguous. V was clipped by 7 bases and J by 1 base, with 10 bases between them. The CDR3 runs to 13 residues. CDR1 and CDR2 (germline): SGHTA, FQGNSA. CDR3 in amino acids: CASTSRWNTEAFF. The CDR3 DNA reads TGTGCCAGCACCTCGCGGTGGAACACTGAAGCTTTCTTT.

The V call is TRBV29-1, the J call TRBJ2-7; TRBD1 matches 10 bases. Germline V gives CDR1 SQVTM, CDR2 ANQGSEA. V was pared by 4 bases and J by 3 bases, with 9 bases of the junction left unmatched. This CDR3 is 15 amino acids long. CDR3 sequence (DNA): TGCAGCGTTGGGATCCCCAGGACAGGGGGCTACGAGCAGTACTTC. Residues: CSVGIPRTGGYEQYF.

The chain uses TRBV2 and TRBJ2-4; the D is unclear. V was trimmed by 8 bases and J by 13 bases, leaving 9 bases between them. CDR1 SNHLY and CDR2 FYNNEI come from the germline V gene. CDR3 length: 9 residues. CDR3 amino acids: CASGISQYF. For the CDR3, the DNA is TGTGCCAGCGGTATATCCCAGTACTTC.

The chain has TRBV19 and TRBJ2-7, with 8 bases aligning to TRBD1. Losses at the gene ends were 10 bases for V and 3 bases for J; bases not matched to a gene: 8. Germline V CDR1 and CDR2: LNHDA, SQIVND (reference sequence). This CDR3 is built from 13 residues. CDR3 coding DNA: TGTGCCACCAACTCCGGACAGGGCTACGAGCAGTACTTC. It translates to CATNSGQGYEQYF.

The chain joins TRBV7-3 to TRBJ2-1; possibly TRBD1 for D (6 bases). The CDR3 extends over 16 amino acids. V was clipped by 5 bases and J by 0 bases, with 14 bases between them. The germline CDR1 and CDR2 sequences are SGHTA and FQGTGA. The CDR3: CASSPGHFSSYNEQFF. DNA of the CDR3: TGTGCCAGCAGCCCGGGACATTTCAGCTCCTACAATGAGCAGTTCTTC.

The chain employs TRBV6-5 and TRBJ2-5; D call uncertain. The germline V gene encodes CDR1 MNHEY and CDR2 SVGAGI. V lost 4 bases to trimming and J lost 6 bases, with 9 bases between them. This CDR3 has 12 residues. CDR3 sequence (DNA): TGTGCCAGCAGTTGGGAAGGGAAGACCCAGTACTTC. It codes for CASSWEGKTQYF.

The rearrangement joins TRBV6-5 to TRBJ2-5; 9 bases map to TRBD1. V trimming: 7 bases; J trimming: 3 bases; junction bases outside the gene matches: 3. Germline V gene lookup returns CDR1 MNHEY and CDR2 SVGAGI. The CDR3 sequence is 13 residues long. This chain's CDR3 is CASTRDREETQYF. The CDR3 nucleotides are TGTGCCAGCACCCGGGACAGGGAAGAGACCCAGTACTTC.

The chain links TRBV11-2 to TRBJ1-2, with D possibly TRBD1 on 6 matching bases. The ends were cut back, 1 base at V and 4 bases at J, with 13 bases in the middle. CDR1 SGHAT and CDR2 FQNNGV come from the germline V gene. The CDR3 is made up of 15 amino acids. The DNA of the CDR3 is TGTGCCAGCAGCTTAGGCGGACAGACTCTCTATGGCTACACCTTC. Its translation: CASSLGGQTLYGYTF. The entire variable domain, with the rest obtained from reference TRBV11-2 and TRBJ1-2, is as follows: EAGVAQSPRYKIIEKRQSVAFWCNPISGHATLYWYQQILGQGPKLLIQFQNNGVVDDSQLPKDRFSAERLKGVDSTLKIQPAKLEDSAVYLCASSLGGQTLYGYTFGSGTRLTVV.

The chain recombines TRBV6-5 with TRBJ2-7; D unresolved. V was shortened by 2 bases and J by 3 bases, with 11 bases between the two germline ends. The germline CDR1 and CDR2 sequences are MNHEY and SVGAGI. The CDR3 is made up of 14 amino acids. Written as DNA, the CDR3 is TGTGCCAGCAGTTACAATACGGGCAGCTACGAGCAGTACTTC. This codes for CASSYNTGSYEQYF.

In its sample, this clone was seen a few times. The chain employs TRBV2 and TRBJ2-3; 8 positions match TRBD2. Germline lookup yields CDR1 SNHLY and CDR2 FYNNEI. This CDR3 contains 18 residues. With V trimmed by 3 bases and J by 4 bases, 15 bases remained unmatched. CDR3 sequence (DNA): TGTGCCAGCAGTGACGGGTCTAGCGGGCGGATTCGGGCAGATACGCAGTATTTT. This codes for CASSDGSSGRIRADTQYF.